Sequencing of this T cell receptor (beta chain) was carried out in a study of T cell responses to AZD1222 COVID-19 vaccine. Study-wide findings and caveats: A rise in Spike-specific TCR breadth and depth followed two AZD1222 doses.

Of note for this clone: Antigen specificity is unknown.

Trimming left V 2 bases short and J 5 bases short, with 3 bases between. The CDR3 length is 11 residues. Some clones are missing from TCRdb's copy, which holds only in-frame ones; the method was immunoSEQ multiplex PCR. Of approximately 88,000 clones in the sample, roughly 89% were seen once. The study pooled second doses at about 4 or about 12 weeks. The receptor was isolated from an adult who received the AZD1222 COVID-19 vaccine. The material sequenced was peripheral blood, taken 28 days after the second AZD1222 dose. J is TRBJ2-5 and V is TRBV12-3 or TRBV12-4, with unresolved D. The CDR3 protein is CASSLLETQYF. CDR3 DNA sequence: TGTGCCAGCAGTTTACTGGAGACCCAGTACTTC.